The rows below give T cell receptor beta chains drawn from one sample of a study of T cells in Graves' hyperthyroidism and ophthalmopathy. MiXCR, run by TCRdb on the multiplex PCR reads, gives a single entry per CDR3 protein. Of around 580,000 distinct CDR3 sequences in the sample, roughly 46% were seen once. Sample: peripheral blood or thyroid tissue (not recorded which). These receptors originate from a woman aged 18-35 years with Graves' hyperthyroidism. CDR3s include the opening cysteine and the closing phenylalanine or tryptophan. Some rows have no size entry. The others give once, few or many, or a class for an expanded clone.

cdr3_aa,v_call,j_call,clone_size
CASSQRDTIYF,TRBV14,TRBJ1-3,-
CASSFPGYNEQFF,TRBV12-3/TRBV12-4,-,-
CSASPGSQETQYF,TRBV20-1,TRBJ2-5,many
CASRTDQETQYF,TRBV2,TRBJ2-5,-
CASSIQEAQYF,TRBV6-1,TRBJ2-5,few
CASSIRDRGNTEAFF,TRBV12-3/TRBV12-4,TRBJ1-1,many
CASSPDTGNYGYTF,TRBV18,TRBJ1-2,many
CASSEYGTGGATNEKLFF,TRBV25-1,TRBJ1-4,-
CASSFGTSGYEQYF,TRBV12-3/TRBV12-4,TRBJ2-7,many
CASSLGRDNMNTEAFF,TRBV5-1,TRBJ1-1,many
CASSEEVVGGGTGELFF,TRBV6-1,TRBJ2-2,few
CASSHSGSGGEQYF,TRBV4-1,TRBJ2-5,-
CSAKEGRSQETQYF,TRBV20-1,TRBJ2-5,-
CASSLMERLFF,TRBV7-9,TRBJ2-2,-
CASSFLPDSLNTEAFF,TRBV5-1,TRBJ1-1,many
CASSPRQGLTTYEQYF,TRBV7-8,TRBJ2-7,many